The rows below give T cell receptor beta chains drawn from one sample of a study of cytomegalovirus exposure and HLA in healthy donors. Sequencing was performed with immunoSEQ multiplex PCR; in TCRdb, only in-frame clones are kept and a portion is missing. The table includes under 150,000 clones, around 69% detected once. The source material was PBMCs. These receptors came from a human donor in good health. The CDR3 runs from the conserved cysteine through the conserved F or W. Each record gives: J gene, V gene, CDR3 protein.

j_gene: TRBJ1-1; v_gene: TRBV11-2; CDR3aa: CASSTGGQGAGRTEAFF
j_gene: TRBJ1-6; v_gene: TRBV7-2; CDR3aa: CASSPTTGINSPLHF
j_gene: TRBJ1-2; v_gene: TRBV7-9; CDR3aa: CSSSLAGDRVYTF
j_gene: TRBJ2-1; v_gene: TRBV19; CDR3aa: CASRSGREGPYNEQFF
j_gene: TRBJ2-3; v_gene: TRBV9; CDR3aa: CASNPGTTDTQYF
j_gene: TRBJ1-5; v_gene: TRBV30; CDR3aa: CAWSVPGTGGNQPQHF
j_gene: TRBJ1-1; v_gene: TRBV5-6; CDR3aa: CASSRKPSNWGRPEAFF
j_gene: TRBJ2-7; v_gene: TRBV27; CDR3aa: CASSSTESYEQYF
j_gene: TRBJ2-3; v_gene: TRBV5-6; CDR3aa: CASSLSGESVTDTQYF
j_gene: TRBJ2-2; v_gene: TRBV9; CDR3aa: CASSGGQGENTGELFF
j_gene: TRBJ1-2; v_gene: TRBV5-6; CDR3aa: CASSLQGRNTF
j_gene: TRBJ2-5; v_gene: TRBV14; CDR3aa: CASSYSNKETQYF
j_gene: TRBJ1-6; v_gene: TRBV5-6; CDR3aa: CASSSGQGGSPLHF
j_gene: TRBJ2-1; v_gene: TRBV5-1; CDR3aa: CASSLAGSGRRNEQFF
j_gene: -; v_gene: TRBV19; CDR3aa: CASSSGQGAYEQYF
j_gene: TRBJ1-1; v_gene: TRBV5-5; CDR3aa: CASSLGPQANTEAFF
j_gene: TRBJ2-3; v_gene: TRBV6-5; CDR3aa: CASSFSGGSTDTQYF
j_gene: TRBJ1-5; v_gene: TRBV27; CDR3aa: CASSLQGLGNQPQHF
j_gene: TRBJ2-4; v_gene: TRBV15; CDR3aa: CATSRGGENIQYF
j_gene: TRBJ1-4; v_gene: TRBV25-1; CDR3aa: CASTTSRGEKLFF
j_gene: TRBJ2-1; v_gene: TRBV4-3; CDR3aa: CASSQVGGVPYNEQFF
j_gene: TRBJ1-1; v_gene: TRBV29-1; CDR3aa: CSVRQLEAFF
j_gene: TRBJ1-4; v_gene: TRBV7-2; CDR3aa: CASSRQTGLPNEKLFF
j_gene: TRBJ2-1; v_gene: TRBV10-3; CDR3aa: CAISESLAGVDNEQFF
j_gene: TRBJ1-1; v_gene: TRBV5-6; CDR3aa: CASSLVAGGEAFF
j_gene: TRBJ1-2; v_gene: TRBV5-1; CDR3aa: CASSLVQGYGYTF
j_gene: TRBJ2-7; v_gene: TRBV28; CDR3aa: CASSLGGAWEQYF
j_gene: TRBJ2-1; v_gene: TRBV30; CDR3aa: CAWSVLNIPEQFF
j_gene: TRBJ2-7; v_gene: TRBV27; CDR3aa: CASSPQARDTYEQYF
j_gene: TRBJ2-4; v_gene: TRBV7-9; CDR3aa: CASSPLVRAKNIQYF
j_gene: TRBJ1-2; v_gene: TRBV6-5; CDR3aa: CASAYLGGGGYTF
j_gene: TRBJ2-1; v_gene: TRBV9; CDR3aa: CASSDTTFNEQFF
j_gene: TRBJ1-1; v_gene: TRBV19; CDR3aa: CASSDGGGTEAFF
j_gene: TRBJ2-3; v_gene: TRBV7-6; CDR3aa: CASSVGAGGTLVTDTQYF
j_gene: TRBJ2-7; v_gene: TRBV19; CDR3aa: CASSRQGFSYEQYF
j_gene: TRBJ1-4; v_gene: TRBV6-5; CDR3aa: CASRSGANEKLFF
j_gene: TRBJ2-7; v_gene: TRBV9; CDR3aa: CASSPAGTRDYEQYF
j_gene: TRBJ1-4; v_gene: TRBV4-2; CDR3aa: CASSQDSLGTNEKLFF
j_gene: TRBJ2-1; v_gene: TRBV30; CDR3aa: CAWKFSSYNEQFF
j_gene: TRBJ1-4; v_gene: TRBV5-1; CDR3aa: CASSYTQGGFEKLFF
j_gene: TRBJ2-5; v_gene: TRBV29-1; CDR3aa: CSATGSNF
j_gene: TRBJ1-4; v_gene: TRBV10-3; CDR3aa: CAISASQMGSATNEKLFF
j_gene: TRBJ2-3; v_gene: TRBV9; CDR3aa: CASSAQGNWLTDTQYF
j_gene: TRBJ2-1; v_gene: TRBV28; CDR3aa: CASSYSAGGRRIYNEQFF
j_gene: TRBJ2-7; v_gene: TRBV27; CDR3aa: CATSGTSGRVLGSYEQYF
j_gene: TRBJ2-7; v_gene: TRBV9; CDR3aa: CASSQGSGSSYEQYF
j_gene: TRBJ1-2; v_gene: TRBV29-1; CDR3aa: CSDGQGNGYTF
j_gene: TRBJ2-7; v_gene: TRBV27; CDR3aa: CASSLSLRASGSAVLSYEQYF